The 21 T cell receptor beta chains below were found in one sample sequenced in a study of PD-1 blockade in classical Hodgkin lymphoma. Specified time point: newly diagnosed, previously untreated cHL patient sample. From thawed PBMCs, CD4+ T cells were purified using magnetic negative selection. Assay: immunoSEQ multiplex PCR; the TCRdb copy retains only in-frame clones and omits some. This sample has approximately 23,000 clones, with 90% found just once. Material for sequencing was CD4+ T cells from blood. The origin of the receptors is a human donor with classical Hodgkin lymphoma.

The chain couples TRBV6-6 to TRBJ1-2; 7 nucleotides match TRBD1. The germline CDR1 and CDR2 sequences are MNHNY and SVGAGI (reference sequence). The CDR3 spans 14 residues. The junction had 8 bases not matched to a gene; V was cut back by 6 bases and J by 4 bases. This chain's CDR3 is CASRRQGTGYGYTF. The CDR3 bases are TGTGCCAGCAGGCGACAGGGTACTGGCTATGGCTACACCTTC.

V is TRBV15 and J is TRBJ1-1, with 11 positions matching TRBD1. The germline CDR1 and CDR2 sequences are LNHNV and YYDKDF (reference sequence). The trim removed 3 bases at V and 5 bases at J, leaving 5 bases unmatched. The CDR3 spans 15 residues. The CDR3 protein is CATSSRDRGTTEAFF. The CDR3 nucleotides read TGTGCCACCAGCAGCCGGGACAGGGGGACTACTGAAGCTTTCTTT.

The gene calls are TRBV11-2 and TRBJ2-1; 11 nucleotides line up with TRBD2. Germline V gene data show CDR1 as SGHAT and CDR2 as FQNNGV. Unmatched junction bases numbered 4, after V lost 4 bases and J lost 2 bases. The CDR3 has 16 residues. This CDR3 is CASSSLSGRAYNEQFF. The CDR3 DNA sequence: TGTGCCAGCAGCTCACTTAGCGGGAGGGCCTACAATGAGCAGTTCTTC.

This clone was seen just once. The V and J genes are TRBV6-5 and TRBJ1-1, with TRBD1 matching over 7 bases. Germline V lookup: CDR1 MNHEY, CDR2 SVGAGI. V lost 2 bases to trimming and J lost 6 bases; unmatched junction nucleotides: 6. There are 14 residues in the CDR3. The CDR3 sequence is CASSYAAGGAEAFF. The CDR3 region has the DNA TGTGCCAGCAGTTACGCGGCAGGGGGGGCTGAAGCTTTCTTT.

The chain couples TRBV11-2 to TRBJ1-2; D gene ambiguous. From germline, CDR1 is SGHAT and CDR2 FQNNGV. The V end lost 1 base, the J end lost 1 base, and 4 bases lay between the germline ends. The CDR3 runs 13 residues. The CDR3 nucleotides read TGTGCCAGCAGCTTAGTTAATAACTATGGCTACACCTTC. It specifies CASSLVNNYGYTF.

The chain is built from TRBV6-5 and TRBJ2-7; D remains unclear. V shed 2 bases and J shed 0 bases, with 8 bases lying between them. The CDR3 loop spans 14 amino acids. The germline CDR1 and CDR2 sequences are MNHEY and SVGAGI. In nucleotides, the CDR3 is TGTGCCAGCAGTTACCGATTTAGCTCCTACGAGCAGTACTTC. Its protein product is CASSYRFSSYEQYF.

The chain recombines TRBV19 with TRBJ1-5, with D hard to call. Germline V gives CDR1 LNHDA, CDR2 SQIVND (reference sequence). The CDR3 is 14 residues long. V was pared by 5 bases and J by 0 bases, with 8 bases between. The DNA for the CDR3 is TGTGCCAGTAGTCGGAGTAATAGCAATCAGCCCCAGCATTTT. It encodes CASSRSNSNQPQHF.

The rearrangement uses TRBV7-3 and TRBJ2-5, with 10 bases aligning to TRBD2. The trim removed 5 bases at V and 3 bases at J, leaving 12 bases unmatched. Germline CDR1 reads SGHTA; CDR2 reads FQGTGA. CDR3 size: 17 residues. The chain's CDR3 is CASSRLPGTSGEETQYF. The CDR3 DNA reads as TGTGCCAGCAGCCGGCTACCGGGAACTAGCGGGGAAGAGACCCAGTACTTC.

This clone was seen a single time. This chain joins TRBV13 and TRBJ2-1; 7 nucleotides agree with TRBD2. Losses at the gene ends were 6 bases for V and 2 bases for J; bases not matched to a gene: 10. The CDR3 is made up of 16 amino acids. Germline CDR1 and CDR2: PRHDT and FYEKMQ (reference sequence). The CDR3 sequence: CASSSRIAGPYNEQFF. CDR3 sequence (DNA): TGTGCCAGCAGTTCCCGGATAGCGGGTCCCTACAATGAGCAGTTCTTC.

The sample holds a few counts of this clone. The chain couples TRBV5-4 to TRBJ1-3, with D perhaps TRBD1 (5 bases). Trimming took 4 bases from V and 6 from J, leaving 14 bases between them. CDR1 and CDR2 (germline): SGHNT, YYREEE (reference sequence). The CDR3 sequence is 14 residues long. In DNA, the CDR3 is TGTGCCAGCAGCCTAACAAAGACAGCAAACACCATATATTTT. It encodes CASSLTKTANTIYF.

This sequence joins TRBV4-2 and TRBJ2-5; TRBD2 matches 7 bases. CDR1 LGHNA and CDR2 YNFKEQ come from the germline V gene. After removal of 0 bases from V and 5 bases from J, the junction contained 9 bases not matched to a gene. The CDR3 is 16 residues long. Here the CDR3 DNA reads TGTGCCAGCAGCCAAGAAGGGCAAGCGGGGCGGGAGACCCAGTACTTC. As protein: CASSQEGQAGRETQYF.

V and J are TRBV25-1 and TRBJ1-5; possible D gene TRBD1, 5 bases. V gave up 3 bases and J gave up 2 bases, with 8 bases separating them. The CDR3 contains 14 residues. CDR1 is MGHDK, CDR2 SYGVNS, per germline. The CDR3 region has the DNA TGTGCCAGCAGTGAGTCGGGGGGCAATCAGCCCCAGCATTTT. This gives the protein CASSESGGNQPQHF.

The J gene is TRBJ1-4, the V gene TRBV27; 12 bases agree with TRBD1. CDR1 is MNHEY and CDR2 is SMNVEV in the germline V gene (reference sequence). The V gene end was trimmed by 6 bases and the J gene end by 4 bases; junction bases not matched to a gene: 6. The CDR3 sequence is 16 residues long. The CDR3 region is CASSRDRGRGNEKLFF. For the CDR3, the DNA is TGTGCCAGCAGCCGGGACAGGGGGCGGGGTAATGAAAAACTGTTTTTT. Filled out from reference TRBV27 and TRBJ1-4, the complete variable domain reads EAQVTQNPRYLITVTGKKLTVTCSQNMNHEYMSWYRQDPGLGLRQIYYSMNVEVTDKGDVPEGYKVSRKEKRNFPLILESPSPNQTSLYFCASSRDRGRGNEKLFFGSGTQLSVL.

In its sample, this clone was seen once. The chain links TRBV29-1 to TRBJ2-5, with no clear D. The V end was cut by 4 bases, the J end by 4 bases, with 7 bases between. There are 11 residues in the CDR3. CDR1 and CDR2 from the germline V gene are SQVTM and ANQGSEA. CDR3 sequence: CSVVIGETQYF. The CDR3 DNA reads as TGCAGCGTTGTTATTGGAGAGACCCAGTACTTC. Complete variable domain (other parts from reference TRBV29-1 and TRBJ2-5): SAVISQKPSRDICQRGTSLTIQCQVDSQVTMMFWYRQQPGQSLTLIATANQGSEATYESGFVIDKFPISRPNLTFSTLTVSNMSPEDSSIYLCSVVIGETQYFGPGTRLLVL.

The rearrangement joins TRBV6-1 to TRBJ1-5, with 9 bases aligning to TRBD1. J lost 7 bases, V lost 5 bases, and 9 bases had no gene match. The CDR3 has 15 residues. The germline V gene encodes CDR1 MNHNS and CDR2 SASEGT. CDR3 DNA sequence: TGTGCCAGCAGTCTCCAGGGACAGGGCGGGCAGCCCCAGCATTTT. This encodes CASSLQGQGGQPQHF.

The rearrangement links TRBV4-1 to TRBJ1-4; TRBD1 matches at 12 bases. V shed 3 bases and J 8 bases; nucleotides not matched to a gene: 7. This CDR3 spans 16 amino acids. Germline CDR1 reads MGHRA; CDR2 reads YSYEKL. The CDR3 DNA reads as TGCGCCAGCAGCCAGCCGGGACAGGGGGCCTGGGAAAAACTGTTTTTT. It codes for CASSQPGQGAWEKLFF.

The chain carries TRBV15 and TRBJ1-2; TRBD1 agrees at 8 bases. The CDR3 runs to 14 residues. The germline V gene has CDR1 LNHNV and CDR2 YYDKDF (reference sequence). J lost 8 bases, V lost 4 bases, and 9 bases had no gene match. CDR3 region: CATSIDQGAPGYTF. The CDR3 DNA reads as TGTGCCACCAGCATTGATCAGGGGGCGCCGGGCTACACCTTC.

The V gene is TRBV5-4, the J gene TRBJ1-1; 7 bases map to TRBD1. V lost 4 bases, J lost 2 bases, and 5 bases stayed unmatched. The germline V gene encodes CDR1 SGHNT and CDR2 YYREEE (reference sequence). The CDR3 loop spans 14 amino acids. The CDR3 DNA is TGTGCCAGCAGCCTGGGACAGATCAACACTGAAGCTTTCTTT. Encoded protein: CASSLGQINTEAFF.

This chain joins TRBV4-1 and TRBJ2-6; D unclear. Trimming pared 2 bases from V and 0 bases from J, leaving 14 bases between. CDR1 and CDR2 from the germline V gene are MGHRA and YSYEKL. CDR3 size: 18 residues. CDR3 region: CASSQKGEATSGANVLTF. The DNA for the CDR3 is TGCGCCAGCAGCCAAAAGGGTGAGGCAACCTCTGGGGCCAACGTCCTGACTTTC.

The chain joins TRBV6-1 to TRBJ1-1; D not resolved. Germline-derived CDR1 and CDR2 are MNHNS and SASEGT. This CDR3 comprises 14 residues. V dropped 6 bases and J dropped 1 base, with 12 bases sitting between them. This CDR3 is CASSLGRWNTEAFF. For the CDR3, the DNA is TGTGCCAGCAGCCTAGGGCGGTGGAACACTGAAGCTTTCTTT.

The chain couples TRBV12-5 to TRBJ2-7, with D perhaps TRBD1 (5 bases). Trimming took off 3 bases at V and 3 bases at J, with 9 bases between the two ends. Per germline, CDR1 LGHNT and CDR2 FRNRAP. This CDR3 has 13 residues. The chain's CDR3 is CASGLGAYYEQYF. CDR3 nucleotides: TGTGCTAGTGGTTTAGGGGCCTACTACGAGCAGTACTTC.